Below are 21 T cell receptor beta chains sequenced from a single sample in a study of blood T cell repertoires in COVID-19. Clones were sequenced by immunoSEQ multiplex PCR, and TCRdb holds only the in-frame ones, with some missing. The table records some 200,000 clones, roughly 85% of them present only once. Material: PBMCs or T cells enriched from blood (not recorded which). The receptors were gathered from a woman in her 50s who had been exposed to COVID-19.

The chain uses TRBV7-8 and TRBJ1-4, with a possible D match to TRBD1 (5 bases). The CDR3 contains 16 residues. V gave up 1 base and J gave up 8 bases, with 17 bases separating them. Germline lookup yields CDR1 SGHVS and CDR2 FQNEAQ. For the CDR3, the DNA is TGTGCCAGCAGCTTAGAAGTGGGGCCAAGGGAAGAAAAACTGTTTTTT. Its protein is CASSLEVGPREEKLFF.

The chain has TRBV5-1 and TRBJ1-2, with unresolved D. Germline lookup yields CDR1 SGHRS and CDR2 YFSETQ. Deletions cut 3 bases from V and 4 bases from J, with 10 bases between. This CDR3 spans 13 amino acids. The CDR3 is CASSSTGIYGYTF. CDR3 coding DNA: TGCGCCAGCAGCTCGACCGGGATCTATGGCTACACCTTC.

V usage is TRBV7-3 and J usage is TRBJ2-1, with D possibly matching TRBD2 (6 bases). The CDR3 has 15 amino acids. CDR1 and CDR2 (germline): SGHTA, FQGTGA. Trimming took 4 bases from V and 7 from J, leaving 17 bases between them. The CDR3 sequence: CASSSGGMMLNEQFF. Written as DNA, the CDR3 is TGTGCCAGCAGCTCTGGAGGGATGATGTTGAATGAGCAGTTCTTC. The complete variable domain, with remaining parts taken from reference TRBV7-3 and TRBJ2-1, reads GAGVSQTPSNKVTEKGKYVELRCDPISGHTALYWYRQSLGQGPEFLIYFQGTGAADDSGLPNDRFFAVRPEGSVSTLKIQRTERGDSAVYLCASSSGGMMLNEQFFGPGTRLTVL.

The chain couples TRBV7-9 to TRBJ1-2; D ambiguous. CDR1 is SEHNR and CDR2 is FQNEAQ in the germline V gene (reference sequence). The CDR3 has 14 residues. Trimming removed 0 bases at V and 8 bases at J, with 13 bases between. CDR3 nucleotide sequence: TGTGCCAGCAGCTTAGCGGCGAGGGAAGGCGGCTACACCTTC. As protein: CASSLAAREGGYTF.

This clone was picked up a small number of times. V usage is TRBV4-1 and J usage is TRBJ1-6; TRBD1 matches at 11 bases. The CDR3 runs to 14 residues. Germline V gene sequence: CDR1 MGHRA, CDR2 YSYEKL. V gave up 6 bases and J gave up 8 bases; unmatched junction bases: 3. The CDR3 is CASRPGQGDSPLHF. DNA for the CDR3: TGCGCCAGCAGGCCGGGACAGGGGGATTCACCCCTCCACTTT.

The chain links TRBV10-2 to TRBJ2-7; D possibly corresponds to TRBD1 (5 bases). From germline, CDR1 is WSHSY and CDR2 SAAADI. The CDR3 has 18 residues. V lost 6 bases and J 0 bases, leaving 24 bases between the germline ends. In DNA, the CDR3 is TGCGCCAGCAGCAGGGTTGGTGGGGTCGGTCGGAGCTCCTACGAGCAGTACTTC. It yields the protein CASSRVGGVGRSSYEQYF.

This clone was detected a few times. The chain has TRBV13 and TRBJ2-1; the D gene is possibly TRBD2 (5 bases). CDR3 size: 13 residues. The germline gives CDR1 PRHDT, CDR2 FYEKMQ (reference sequence). Trimming pared 5 bases from V and 10 bases from J, leaving 15 bases between. The CDR3 here is CASSITRKVEQFF. In DNA, the CDR3 is TGTGCCAGCAGCATTACTAGAAAGGTGGAGCAGTTCTTC.

V is TRBV28 and J is TRBJ1-2; D possibly corresponds to TRBD1 (5 bases). Germline V CDR1 and CDR2: MDHEN, SYDVKM. This CDR3 spans 13 amino acids. Deletions cut 6 bases from V and 8 bases from J, with 16 bases between. The CDR3 sequence is CASRPRGGWGYTF. The CDR3 DNA reads as TGTGCCAGCAGGCCCCGGGGGGGATGGGGCTACACCTTC.

DNA of the CDR3: TGTGCCAGCAGCTCCCAGCGGTCGGAGCCCCAGCATTTT. Protein sequence: CASSSQRSEPQHF. This chain joins TRBV7-2 and TRBJ1-5; no firm D call. Trimming removed 4 bases from V and 8 bases from J, with 12 bases in between. CDR1 is SGHTA and CDR2 is FQGNSA in the germline V gene. The CDR3 loop spans 13 amino acids.

The CDR3 coding sequence is TGTGCCAGCAGCCCCAAAGCGGGGGGACCCACAGATACGCAGTATTTT. Its translation: CASSPKAGGPTDTQYF. The rearrangement joins TRBV9 to TRBJ2-3, with TRBD2 identical over 9 bases. CDR3 size: 16 residues. The J segment lost 2 bases and the V segment lost 4 bases, leaving 8 bases of the junction unmatched. CDR1 and CDR2 from the germline V gene are SGDLS and YYNGEE.

This sequence joins TRBV24-1 and TRBJ2-3; no clear D. CDR3 length: 16 amino acids. The V gene lost 3 bases and the J gene lost 0 bases, with 12 bases spanning the gap. Germline V gene lookup returns CDR1 KGHDR and CDR2 SFDVKD. The CDR3 nucleotides are TGTGCCACCAGTGATAGGCGTTCAGGTAGCACAGATACGCAGTATTTT. Translating it yields CATSDRRSGSTDTQYF.

The V gene is TRBV10-3, the J gene TRBJ2-3; 7 nucleotides align to TRBD2. There are 14 residues in the CDR3. The trim removed 5 bases at V and 2 bases at J, leaving 4 bases unmatched. Germline CDR1 reads ENHRY; CDR2 reads SYGVKD. Written as DNA, the CDR3 is TGTGCCATCAGTCCCGGGACTATCACAGATACGCAGTATTTT. Translated: CAISPGTITDTQYF.

The chain carries TRBV7-9 and TRBJ2-3, with 8 bases that match TRBD2. The length of the CDR3 is 16 residues. CDR1 and CDR2 (germline): SEHNR, FQNEAQ (reference sequence). V dropped 5 bases and J dropped 3; count of bases not matched to a gene: 10. This chain's CDR3 is CASSPAGGRFTDTQYF. The CDR3 nucleotides read TGTGCCAGCAGCCCCGCGGGGGGCCGCTTTACAGATACGCAGTATTTT.

The chain carries TRBV2 and TRBJ1-1, with 8 bases matching TRBD1. Germline CDR1 reads SNHLY; CDR2 reads FYNNEI. The CDR3 totals 11 residues. J gave up 4 bases and V 8 bases, and 0 bases lay outside the gene matches. This CDR3 is CASGQGTEAFF. CDR3 bases: TGTGCCAGCGGACAGGGCACTGAAGCTTTCTTT.

The CDR3 reads CSVRTGVFGYTF. The DNA for the CDR3 is TGCAGCGTCCGGACAGGGGTATTCGGCTACACCTTC. The genes are TRBV29-1 and TRBJ1-2; 9 bases fit TRBD1. This CDR3 region has 12 residues. J gave up 8 bases and V 6 bases, and 7 bases lay outside the gene matches. Germline V gene data show CDR1 as SQVTM and CDR2 as ANQGSEA.

This clone is a singleton in its sample. V gene TRBV12-3 or TRBV12-4 combines with J gene TRBJ2-7; the D is unclear. V shed 6 bases and J shed 7 bases, with 16 bases lying between them. This CDR3 has 13 residues. The CDR3 region has the DNA TGTGCCAGCAGCGTGAAATCACATCCTGAGCAGTACTTC. Amino acid sequence: CASSVKSHPEQYF.

The chain couples TRBV6-5 to TRBJ2-1, with D maybe TRBD2 (6 bases). CDR1 and CDR2 (germline): MNHEY, SVGAGI. Trimming stripped 5 bases from V and 7 bases from J, with 15 bases between. This CDR3 region has 14 residues. CDR3 in DNA: TGTGCCAGCAGTCCCGCGGGGTGGGGAAATGAGCAGTTCTTC. It yields the protein CASSPAGWGNEQFF.

The chain couples TRBV5-1 to TRBJ1-1; D is uncertain. The CDR3 extends over 15 amino acids. From germline, CDR1 is SGHRS and CDR2 YFSETQ. V lost 0 bases, J lost 3 bases, and 12 bases lay in between. CDR3 bases: TGCGCCAGCAGCTTGGGCGGTACGGCGGACACTGAAGCTTTCTTT. It specifies CASSLGGTADTEAFF.

CDR3 amino acids: CASSLGGGNTGELFF. CDR3 nucleotide sequence: TGCGCCAGCAGCTTGGGCGGGGGGAACACCGGGGAGCTGTTTTTT. The chain carries TRBV5-1 and TRBJ2-2; TRBD2 matches at 7 bases. V lost 0 bases, J lost 1 base, and 0 bases stayed unmatched. This CDR3 is 15 amino acids long. The germline V gene encodes CDR1 SGHRS and CDR2 YFSETQ.

The rearrangement uses TRBV4-1 and TRBJ2-7; maybe TRBD2 (6 bases). V lost 4 bases, J lost 4 bases, and 11 bases lay in between. Germline values: CDR1 MGHRA, CDR2 YSYEKL. This CDR3 contains 13 residues. This chain's CDR3 is CASSRGDFYEQYF. The CDR3 DNA sequence: TGCGCCAGCAGCCGCGGGGATTTTTACGAGCAGTACTTC.

This chain uses TRBV5-1 with TRBJ2-3, with D tentatively TRBD1 (5 bases). Trimming took off 4 bases at V and 0 bases at J, with 15 bases between the two ends. CDR1 is SGHRS and CDR2 is YFSETQ in the germline V gene. The CDR3 contains 16 residues. CDR3 amino acids: CASSRGHGASTDTQYF. The CDR3 DNA reads TGCGCCAGCAGCCGAGGACACGGAGCGAGCACAGATACGCAGTATTTT. Full variable domain (rest looked up from reference TRBV5-1 and TRBJ2-3): KAGVTQTPRYLIKTRGQQVTLSCSPISGHRSVSWYQQTPGQGLQFLFEYFSETQRNKGNFPGRFSGRQFSNSRSEMNVSTLELGDSALYLCASSRGHGASTDTQYFGPGTRLTVL.